The T cell receptor beta chain under discussion was sequenced for a study of blood T cell repertoires in COVID-19 (dated by TCRdb to 2018 to 2021). For context, the study as a whole: The collaborator samples originated in the United States, Italy and Spain and spanned the acute and convalescent phases of COVID-19. Where HLA class I and class II types were available, the types were taken from metadata supplied by the sample provider, not from assay-based typing. The repertoires were released in a freely available public database intended as a resource for research on the immune response to SARS-CoV-2. The dataset comprised deeply sampled blood TCRbeta repertoires from subjects exposed to, actively infected with, or recovered from COVID-19. The samples were drawn from the first 160 participants of the ongoing ImmuneRACE study and from 1,254 subjects provided by 6 global collaborators. The sample metadata nearly always contained a de-identified subject ID, COVID-19 status, age in years and sex. The material from the prospective study consisted of cDNA or gDNA derived from T cells, B-cell-depleted T cells, or PBMCs. The investigation overall reported the following: Clinical and demographic metadata were provided uncurated, with the amount varying by source and participant.

The junction carries 10 bases between V and J, which are trimmed by 3 bases and 6 bases respectively. The CDR3, cysteine through phenylalanine, is 13 amino acids long. Only the CDR3 DNA stays, 39 bases, in frame from base 1. Per the germline V gene, SGHDN is the CDR1 and FVKESK is the CDR2. Of note for this clone: Which antigen it targets is not known. No much larger clonotype is one base removed from it; base qualities were not supplied.

Participants in the prospective study were enrolled through a virtual design, were aged 18 to 89 years, and lived in approximately 24 United States geographic areas. Cohort assignment in the prospective study relied on participant-reported clinical history from a screening survey and a study questionnaire. ImmuneRACE Cohort 3 recovered participants were defined by two consecutive negative NP/OP PCR tests, healthcare professional clearance, or symptom resolution. In the prospective study, whole blood, serum and a nasopharyngeal or oropharyngeal swab were collected from each participant by mobile phlebotomists. Participants in the prospective study had the option to provide additional blood draws and questionnaires over an approximately 2-month period. Before DNA extraction, prospective study blood samples were shipped either frozen or at room temperature. The immunoSEQ Assay, a bias-controlled multiplex PCR, was used to amplify TCRbeta CDR3 regions from genomic DNA. The paper's processing steps were these. Nucleated cell counts per sample were estimated from amplification of reference gene primers within the assay. Sequence reads were collapsed and filtered to measure the absolute abundance of every unique TCRbeta CDR3 rearrangement. For each sample, productive Simpson clonality was calculated by taking the square root of Simpson's diversity index across productive rearrangements. TCRdb's version of the immuneACCESS table is confined to in-frame rearrangements and falls short of the full clone set. An unresolved V gene accounts for under half of the shortfall where checked; the remainder is of unknown origin. V, J and clone size were drawn from that table, and D and trimming were deduced from the DNA. Across this sample there are fewer than 400,000 clones, with approximately 89% seen only once. The leading ten clones occupy 1.7% of the sample.

The chain uses TRBV14 and TRBJ2-3, with the D segment identity uncertain. Sequencing was carried out using PBMCs or T cells enriched from blood (not recorded which). This clonotype originated in a young woman who had recovered from COVID-19. The sequence in DNA is TGTGCCAGCAGCCAGGAACTCGGGGATACGCAGTATTTT. Its protein reads: CASSQELGDTQYF.